This T cell receptor beta chain emerged from a study of CXCR3-negative and CXCR3-positive naive CD8 T cells. General observations from the study: Naive cells with CXCR3 showed TRB CDR3s that were more hydrophobic than those in CXCR3-negative naive cells. Naive CXCR3-negative and CXCR3-positive cells had similar TRBV-TRBJ usage; memory differed.

Through 5' RACE with UMI labels, the TRB cDNA libraries were prepared. TCRdb derives one entry per CDR3 protein from the 5' RACE reads, leaving out DNA. This repertoire includes about 89,000 distinct CDR3 sequences. Concerning this clonotype itself: Its antigen remains unknown.

The CDR3 has 16 amino acids. CDR1 is MGHRA, CDR2 YSYEKL, per germline. This clonotype originated in a human donor in good health. Some clones in this sample may be carry-over from other donors' samples. The chain combines TRBV4-1 with TRBJ1-6. Material for sequencing was naive CXCR3+ CD8+ T cells from blood. Subset in this sample: CD45RO-CCR7+CD27+CD95- naive CD8+ T cells expressing CXCR3 (TNR3+). The CDR3 reads CASSQVSPTYNSPLHF.